The source of this T cell receptor beta chain is a study of a mutant IDH1 vaccine in newly diagnosed glioma. The overall study: Every participant had undergone radiotherapy, temozolomide, or both before, and most underwent both. Study findings and constraints: The authors found pseudoprogression apparently unrelated to changes in top peripheral T cell clonotypes. Most patients, 85% to 95%, showed vaccine-induced immune responses.

The data were produced by immunoSEQ multiplex PCR, yet TCRdb's version contains in-frame clones alone and is incomplete. The sample holds under 150,000 clones; around 90% are singletons and the top ten take roughly 0.57%. As for this clone: The antigen remains undetermined.

Germline values: CDR1 LNHDA, CDR2 SQIVND (reference sequence). V gave up 7 bases and J gave up 3 bases; unmatched junction bases: 7. The CDR3 is 15 amino acids. Time point given: week 11, during vaccination. Vaccination used 300 ug of mutant IDH1 20-mer peptide per dose, with topical imiquimod. This material consisted of PBMCs, taken from a glioma patient whose treatment included an IDH1 peptide vaccine. This TCR derives from a woman aged 45-65 years with glioma. The chain carries TRBV19 and TRBJ2-1, with 9 bases that match TRBD1. The CDR3 spells CASTSGQGSYNEQFF. The CDR3 bases are TGTGCCAGTACCTCGGGACAGGGCAGCTACAATGAGCAGTTCTTC.